The text below deals with one T cell receptor (beta chain). The record originates from a study of blood T cell repertoires in COVID-19. In the study overall: The origin of the acute and convalescent COVID-19 samples was the United States, Italy and Spain.

TCRdb keeps only in-frame clones here, not all; method: immunoSEQ multiplex PCR. Of approximately 210,000 clones in the sample, 92% were seen once. This CDR3 spans 12 amino acids. The V gene lost 1 base and the J gene lost 4 bases, with 5 bases spanning the gap. Per the germline V gene, CDR1 is SGHDN and CDR2 is FVKESK. The TCR was taken from a man aged 25 to 40 with acute or convalescent COVID-19. The chain carries TRBV14 and TRBJ2-7; no clear D gene. Sequences were obtained from peripheral blood. CDR3 sequence (DNA): TGTGCCAGCAGCCAAGTATCGTACGAGCAGTACTTC. Translated, it gives CASSQVSYEQYF.